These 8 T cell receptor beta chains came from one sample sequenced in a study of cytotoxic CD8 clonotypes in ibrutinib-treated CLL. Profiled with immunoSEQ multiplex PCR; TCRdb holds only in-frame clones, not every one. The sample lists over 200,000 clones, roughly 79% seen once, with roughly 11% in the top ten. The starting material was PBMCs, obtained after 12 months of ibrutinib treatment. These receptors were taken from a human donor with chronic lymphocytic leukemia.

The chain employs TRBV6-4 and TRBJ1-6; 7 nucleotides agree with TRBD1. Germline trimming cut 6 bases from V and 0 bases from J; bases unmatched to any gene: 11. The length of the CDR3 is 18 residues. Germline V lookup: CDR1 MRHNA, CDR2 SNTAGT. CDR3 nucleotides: TGTGCCAGCAGGGGCCGGGACAGCCCAAGCTCCTATAATTCACCCCTCCACTTT. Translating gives CASRGRDSPSSYNSPLHF.

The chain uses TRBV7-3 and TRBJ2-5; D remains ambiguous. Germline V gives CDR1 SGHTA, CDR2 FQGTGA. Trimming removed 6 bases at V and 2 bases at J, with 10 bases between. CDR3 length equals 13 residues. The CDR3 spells CASSFSAQETQYF. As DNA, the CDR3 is TGTGCCAGCAGTTTCTCAGCTCAAGAGACCCAGTACTTC. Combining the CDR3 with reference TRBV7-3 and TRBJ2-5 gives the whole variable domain GAGVSQTPSNKVTEKGKYVELRCDPISGHTALYWYRQSLGQGPEFLIYFQGTGAADDSGLPNDRFFAVRPEGSVSTLKIQRTERGDSAVYLCASSFSAQETQYFGPGTRLLVL.

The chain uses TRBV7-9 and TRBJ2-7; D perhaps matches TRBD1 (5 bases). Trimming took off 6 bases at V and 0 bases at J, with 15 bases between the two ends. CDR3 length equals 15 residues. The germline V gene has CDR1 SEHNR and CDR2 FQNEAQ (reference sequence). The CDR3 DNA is TGTGCCAGCAGTTACGGTCAAGGGGACTCCTACGAGCAGTACTTC. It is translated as CASSYGQGDSYEQYF.

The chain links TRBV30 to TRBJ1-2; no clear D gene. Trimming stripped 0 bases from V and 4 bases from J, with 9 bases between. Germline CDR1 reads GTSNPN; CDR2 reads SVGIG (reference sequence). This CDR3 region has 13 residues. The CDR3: CAWSVGITYGYTF. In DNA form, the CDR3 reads TGTGCCTGGAGTGTCGGGATAACCTATGGCTACACCTTC. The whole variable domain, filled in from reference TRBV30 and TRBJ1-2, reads SQTIHQWPATLVQPVGSPLSLECTVEGTSNPNLYWYRQAAGRGLQLLFYSVGIGQISSEVPQNLSASRPQDRQFILSSKKLLLSDSGFYLCAWSVGITYGYTFGSGTRLTVV.

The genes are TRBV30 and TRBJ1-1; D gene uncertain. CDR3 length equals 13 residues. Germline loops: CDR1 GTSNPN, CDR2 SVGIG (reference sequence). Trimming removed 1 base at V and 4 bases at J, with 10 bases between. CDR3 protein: CAWSGGTTTEAFF. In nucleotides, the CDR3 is TGTGCCTGGAGTGGGGGTACGACCACTGAAGCTTTCTTT.

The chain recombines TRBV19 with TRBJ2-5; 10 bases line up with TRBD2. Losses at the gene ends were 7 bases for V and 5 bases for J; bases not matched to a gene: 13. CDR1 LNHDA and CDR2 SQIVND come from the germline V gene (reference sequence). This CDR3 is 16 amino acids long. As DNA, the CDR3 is TGTGCCAGTACCACCCGGGGAGCGGGAGGGAGGGAGACCCAGTACTTC. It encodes CASTTRGAGGRETQYF. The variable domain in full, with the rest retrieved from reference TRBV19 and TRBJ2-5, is DGGITQSPKYLFRKEGQNVTLSCEQNLNHDAMYWYRQDPGQGLRLIYYSQIVNDFQKGDIAEGYSVSREKKESFPLTVTSAQKNPTAFYLCASTTRGAGGRETQYFGPGTRLLVL.

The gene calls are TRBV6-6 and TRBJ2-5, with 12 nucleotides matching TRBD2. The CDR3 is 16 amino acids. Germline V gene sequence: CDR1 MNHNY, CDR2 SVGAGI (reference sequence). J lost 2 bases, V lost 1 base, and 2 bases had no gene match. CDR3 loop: CASSYLGTSGQETQYF. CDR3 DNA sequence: TGTGCCAGCAGTTACTTGGGGACTAGCGGGCAAGAGACCCAGTACTTC.

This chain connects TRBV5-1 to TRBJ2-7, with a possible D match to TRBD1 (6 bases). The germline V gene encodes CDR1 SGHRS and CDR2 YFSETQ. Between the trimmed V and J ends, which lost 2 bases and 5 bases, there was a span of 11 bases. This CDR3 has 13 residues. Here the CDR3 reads CASSFSAGDEQYF. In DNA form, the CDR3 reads TGCGCCAGCAGCTTTTCGGCAGGGGACGAGCAGTACTTC.